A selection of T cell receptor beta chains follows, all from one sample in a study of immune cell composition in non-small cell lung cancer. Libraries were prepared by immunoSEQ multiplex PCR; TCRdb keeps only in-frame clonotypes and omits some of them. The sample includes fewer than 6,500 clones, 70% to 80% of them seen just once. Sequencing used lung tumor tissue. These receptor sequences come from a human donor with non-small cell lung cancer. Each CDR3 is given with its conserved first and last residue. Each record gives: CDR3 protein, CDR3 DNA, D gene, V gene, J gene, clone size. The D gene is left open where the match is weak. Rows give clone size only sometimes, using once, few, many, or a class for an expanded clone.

CDR3 protein: CASSGDRGYQPQHF
CDR3 DNA: TGCGCCAGCAGCGGGGACAGGGGCTATCAGCCCCAGCATTTT
D gene: TRBD1
V gene: TRBV10-1
J gene: TRBJ1-5
clone size: .

CDR3 protein: CASSLGVTGGFF
CDR3 DNA: TGTGCCAGCAGCTTGGGTGTGACAGGTGGGTTCTTC
D gene: .
V gene: TRBV5-6
J gene: TRBJ2-1
clone size: .

CDR3 protein: CASSSNRAEAFF
CDR3 DNA: TGTGCCAGTAGTAGCAACAGGGCCGAAGCTTTCTTT
D gene: .
V gene: TRBV19
J gene: TRBJ1-1
clone size: few

CDR3 protein: CASSWTGDTEAFF
CDR3 DNA: TGCGCCAGCAGCTGGACAGGCGACACTGAAGCTTTCTTT
D gene: TRBD1
V gene: TRBV5-1
J gene: TRBJ1-1
clone size: few

CDR3 protein: CASSVSGREANEQFF
CDR3 DNA: TGTGCCAGCAGCGTTTCGGGGCGGGAGGCCAATGAGCAGTTCTTC
D gene: TRBD2
V gene: TRBV9
J gene: TRBJ2-1
clone size: .

CDR3 protein: CASSPQPSGPYEQYF
CDR3 DNA: TGTGCCAGCAGCCCCCAACCAAGCGGACCCTACGAGCAGTACTTC
D gene: .
V gene: TRBV7-2
J gene: TRBJ2-7
clone size: few

CDR3 protein: CASSLVSAGRYNEQFF
CDR3 DNA: TGTGCCAGCAGCTTAGTCTCAGCGGGGAGGTACAATGAGCAGTTCTTC
D gene: TRBD2
V gene: TRBV7-9
J gene: TRBJ2-1
clone size: .

CDR3 protein: CASSSTTGWRTLHF
CDR3 DNA: TGTGCCAGCAGTTCCACGACAGGGTGGAGGACCCTCCACTTT
D gene: TRBD1
V gene: TRBV6-1
J gene: TRBJ1-6
clone size: once

CDR3 protein: CAWSVGTGATGNQPQHF
CDR3 DNA: TGTGCCTGGAGTGTAGGGACAGGGGCTACCGGCAATCAGCCCCAGCATTTT
D gene: TRBD1
V gene: TRBV30
J gene: TRBJ1-5
clone size: .

CDR3 protein: CASQDGSSYNEQFF
CDR3 DNA: TGTGCCAGCCAGGACGGGAGCTCCTACAATGAGCAGTTCTTC
D gene: .
V gene: TRBV6-6
J gene: TRBJ2-1
clone size: .

CDR3 protein: CSAETGSGANVLTF
CDR3 DNA: TGCAGCGCTGAGACAGGGTCAGGGGCCAACGTCCTGACTTTC
D gene: TRBD1
V gene: TRBV29-1
J gene: TRBJ2-6
clone size: .

CDR3 protein: CASSLVQGAYEQYF
CDR3 DNA: TGTGCCAGCAGCTTGGTCCAGGGGGCCTACGAGCAGTACTTC
D gene: TRBD1
V gene: TRBV5-6
J gene: TRBJ2-7
clone size: .

CDR3 protein: CASSLANRDEQYF
CDR3 DNA: TGTGCCAGCAGCTTAGCGAACAGGGACGAGCAGTACTTC
D gene: .
V gene: TRBV7-9
J gene: TRBJ2-7
clone size: .

CDR3 protein: CASISGAYNEQFF
CDR3 DNA: TGTGCCAGCATAAGCGGGGCCTACAATGAGCAGTTCTTC
D gene: TRBD2
V gene: TRBV2
J gene: TRBJ2-1
clone size: .

CDR3 protein: CASSRVGTGVDSPLHF
CDR3 DNA: TGTGCCAGCAGTCGAGTGGGGACAGGGGTGGATTCACCCCTCCACTTT
D gene: TRBD1
V gene: TRBV7-2
J gene: TRBJ1-6
clone size: .

CDR3 protein: CASSLEQGATNEQFF
CDR3 DNA: TGTGCCAGCAGCTTGGAACAGGGGGCGACCAATGAGCAGTTCTTC
D gene: TRBD1
V gene: TRBV5-8
J gene: TRBJ2-1
clone size: .

CDR3 protein: CASSRAPKTGMGEKLFF
CDR3 DNA: TGTGCCAGCAGCCGAGCCCCGAAGACAGGGATGGGCGAAAAACTGTTTTTT
D gene: TRBD1
V gene: TRBV7-2
J gene: TRBJ1-4
clone size: .

CDR3 protein: CASSPGGADNEQFF
CDR3 DNA: TGTGCCAGCAGCCCCGGGGGGGCCGACAATGAGCAGTTCTTC
D gene: TRBD2
V gene: TRBV7-8
J gene: TRBJ2-1
clone size: .

CDR3 protein: CASSPGERGGTEAFF
CDR3 DNA: TGTGCCAGCAGCCCCGGGGAGCGGGGAGGCACTGAAGCTTTCTTT
D gene: .
V gene: TRBV5-5
J gene: TRBJ1-1
clone size: few

CDR3 protein: CASSATPGATEAFF
CDR3 DNA: TGTGCCAGCAGCGCAACCCCAGGGGCCACTGAAGCTTTCTTT
D gene: .
V gene: TRBV6-1
J gene: TRBJ1-1
clone size: .

CDR3 protein: CASADSNEKLFF
CDR3 DNA: TGTGCCAGTGCTGACAGTAATGAAAAACTGTTTTTT
D gene: .
V gene: TRBV19
J gene: TRBJ1-4
clone size: .

CDR3 protein: CAARGGLAPSSYNEQFF
CDR3 DNA: TGTGCCGCCAGGGGGGGACTAGCCCCTTCCTCCTACAATGAGCAGTTCTTC
D gene: TRBD2
V gene: TRBV7-7
J gene: TRBJ2-1
clone size: once

CDR3 protein: CSVESPPDEAFF
CDR3 DNA: TGCAGCGTTGAATCTCCCCCAGATGAAGCTTTCTTT
D gene: .
V gene: TRBV29-1
J gene: TRBJ1-1
clone size: large

CDR3 protein: CASSREIQETQYF
CDR3 DNA: TGTGCCAGTTCCCGGGAGATCCAAGAGACCCAGTACTTC
D gene: .
V gene: TRBV6-1
J gene: TRBJ2-5
clone size: .

CDR3 protein: CASSFDRGAYNEQFF
CDR3 DNA: TGTGCCAGCAGTTTCGACAGGGGTGCCTACAATGAGCAGTTCTTC
D gene: TRBD1
V gene: TRBV27
J gene: TRBJ2-1
clone size: once

CDR3 protein: CASSQVAGGPPDTQYF
CDR3 DNA: TGCGCCAGCAGTCAAGTTGCGGGAGGGCCGCCAGATACGCAGTATTTT
D gene: TRBD2
V gene: TRBV23-1
J gene: TRBJ2-3
clone size: .

CDR3 protein: CASSLDLQGQGYEQYF
CDR3 DNA: TGCGCCAGCAGCTTGGACCTCCAGGGGCAGGGCTACGAGCAGTACTTC
D gene: .
V gene: TRBV5-1
J gene: TRBJ2-7
clone size: .

CDR3 protein: CAWSNGKGETQYF
CDR3 DNA: TGTGCCTGGAGTAATGGGAAGGGGGAGACCCAGTACTTC
D gene: .
V gene: TRBV30
J gene: TRBJ2-5
clone size: .

CDR3 protein: CASSQQGQTTEQYF
CDR3 DNA: TGTGCCAGCAGCCAACAGGGACAGACCACCGAGCAGTACTTC
D gene: TRBD1
V gene: TRBV4-2
J gene: TRBJ2-7
clone size: .

CDR3 protein: CASSFIPGTDYGYTF
CDR3 DNA: TGTGCCAGCAGCTTCATTCCCGGGACAGATTATGGCTACACCTTC
D gene: TRBD1
V gene: TRBV5-5
J gene: TRBJ1-2
clone size: .

CDR3 protein: CASSGVGTSGANEQFF
CDR3 DNA: TGTGCCAGCAGTGGGGTAGGGACTAGCGGAGCTAATGAGCAGTTCTTC
D gene: TRBD2
V gene: TRBV6-6
J gene: TRBJ2-1
clone size: .

CDR3 protein: CASSLGSPSTGWSQPQHF
CDR3 DNA: TGTGCCAGCAGCTTAGGTTCCCCAAGTACAGGGTGGAGTCAGCCCCAGCATTTT
D gene: .
V gene: TRBV7-6
J gene: TRBJ1-5
clone size: .

CDR3 protein: CASSPTSGMYNEQFF
CDR3 DNA: TGTGCCAGCAGCCCGACTAGCGGGATGTACAATGAGCAGTTCTTC
D gene: TRBD2
V gene: TRBV6-6
J gene: TRBJ2-1
clone size: .

CDR3 protein: CASSLATAHNGYTF
CDR3 DNA: TGTGCCAGCAGCTTAGCGACAGCGCACAATGGCTACACCTTC
D gene: .
V gene: TRBV7-2
J gene: TRBJ1-2
clone size: .

CDR3 protein: CASSQDTGRGGNTIYF
CDR3 DNA: TGTGCCAGCAGCCAAGATACGGGCAGGGGTGGAAACACCATATATTTT
D gene: .
V gene: TRBV14
J gene: TRBJ1-3
clone size: .

CDR3 protein: CASSMGPRAGRIEQFF
CDR3 DNA: TGTGCCAGTAGTATGGGGCCCAGGGCAGGAAGGATCGAGCAGTTCTTC
D gene: .
V gene: TRBV19
J gene: TRBJ2-1
clone size: .

CDR3 protein: CASSLGKEVINGYTF
CDR3 DNA: TGTGCCAGCAGCCTGGGAAAGGAGGTCATCAACGGCTACACCTTC
D gene: .
V gene: TRBV4-2
J gene: TRBJ1-2
clone size: .

CDR3 protein: CASSEGTSGRLNEQFF
CDR3 DNA: TGCGCCAGCAGTGAGGGGACTAGCGGGAGGTTGAATGAGCAGTTCTTC
D gene: TRBD2
V gene: TRBV10-1
J gene: TRBJ2-1
clone size: .

CDR3 protein: CASREGQGSDGYTF
CDR3 DNA: TGTGCCAGCAGGGAGGGACAGGGATCCGATGGCTACACCTTC
D gene: TRBD1
V gene: TRBV2
J gene: TRBJ1-2
clone size: .

CDR3 protein: CAITPGSNTYEQYF
CDR3 DNA: TGTGCCATCACGCCGGGATCCAACACCTACGAGCAGTACTTC
D gene: .
V gene: TRBV10-3
J gene: TRBJ2-7
clone size: .

CDR3 protein: CASQTKGVPDTQYF
CDR3 DNA: TGTGCCAGCCAGACTAAAGGCGTTCCCGATACGCAGTATTTT
D gene: .
V gene: TRBV7-8
J gene: TRBJ2-3
clone size: .

CDR3 protein: CASTPDRGIEQYF
CDR3 DNA: TGTGCCAGCACTCCGGACAGGGGGATCGAGCAGTACTTC
D gene: TRBD1
V gene: TRBV6-6
J gene: TRBJ2-7
clone size: .

CDR3 protein: CASSRRQAGMNTEAFF
CDR3 DNA: TGTGCCAGTAGTAGAAGACAGGCAGGGATGAACACTGAAGCTTTCTTT
D gene: .
V gene: TRBV19
J gene: TRBJ1-1
clone size: few

CDR3 protein: CASSQDLDPGGYGYTF
CDR3 DNA: TGTGCCAGCAGCCAAGATTTGGATCCGGGCGGGTATGGCTACACCTTC
D gene: .
V gene: TRBV14
J gene: TRBJ1-2
clone size: medium-sized

CDR3 protein: CASKGGSGAEQFF
CDR3 DNA: TGTGCCAGCAAGGGAGGTAGCGGGGCCGAGCAGTTCTTC
D gene: TRBD2
V gene: TRBV6-6
J gene: TRBJ2-1
clone size: .

CDR3 protein: CASSQGASGGYEQYF
CDR3 DNA: TGCGCCAGCAGCCAAGGAGCTAGCGGGGGCTACGAGCAGTACTTC
D gene: TRBD2
V gene: TRBV4-3
J gene: TRBJ2-7
clone size: .

CDR3 protein: CASSLVSDTQYF
CDR3 DNA: TGTGCCAGCAGCTTAGTCTCAGATACGCAGTATTTT
D gene: .
V gene: TRBV11-2
J gene: TRBJ2-3
clone size: .

CDR3 protein: CASSFLSSGSTDTQYF
CDR3 DNA: TGTGCCAGCAGTTTTTTATCCAGCGGGAGCACAGATACGCAGTATTTT
D gene: .
V gene: TRBV27
J gene: TRBJ2-3
clone size: .

CDR3 protein: CASSGRQAGELFF
CDR3 DNA: TGTGCCAGCAGCGGACGACAGGCTGGGGAGCTGTTTTTT
D gene: .
V gene: TRBV11-3
J gene: TRBJ2-2
clone size: .

CDR3 protein: CASSYRGWTSDSDTQYF
CDR3 DNA: TGTGCCAGCAGCTACAGGGGGTGGACTAGCGACTCAGATACGCAGTATTTT
D gene: .
V gene: TRBV7-2
J gene: TRBJ2-3
clone size: .

CDR3 protein: CSVGVPLSPERGGDLGNQPQHF
CDR3 DNA: TGCAGCGTTGGGGTACCCCTCTCTCCTGAAAGAGGGGGTGACTTGGGCAATCAGCCCCAGCATTTT
D gene: .
V gene: TRBV29-1
J gene: TRBJ1-5
clone size: .

CDR3 protein: CASSPSQGAVDTQYF
CDR3 DNA: TGTGCCAGCAGCCCTTCTCAGGGGGCGGTTGATACGCAGTATTTT
D gene: TRBD1
V gene: TRBV7-9
J gene: TRBJ2-3
clone size: once

CDR3 protein: CASSRTVQETQYF
CDR3 DNA: TGTGCCAGCAGCAGGACAGTCCAAGAGACCCAGTACTTC
D gene: .
V gene: TRBV7-8
J gene: TRBJ2-5
clone size: .

CDR3 protein: CASSVGTSTDTQYF
CDR3 DNA: TGTGCCAGCAGCGTAGGGACTAGCACAGATACGCAGTATTTT
D gene: .
V gene: TRBV9
J gene: TRBJ2-3
clone size: .

CDR3 protein: CASSLEAGNNYGYTF
CDR3 DNA: TGTGCCAGCAGCTTAGAGGCAGGGAATAACTATGGCTACACCTTC
D gene: .
V gene: TRBV7-3
J gene: TRBJ1-2
clone size: few

CDR3 protein: CASSIFPYSNQPQHF
CDR3 DNA: TGTGCCAGTAGTATCTTCCCCTATAGCAATCAGCCCCAGCATTTT
D gene: .
V gene: TRBV19
J gene: TRBJ1-5
clone size: .

CDR3 protein: CASSTSYWDRVYEQYF
CDR3 DNA: TGTGCCAGTAGTACTAGTTATTGGGACAGGGTATACGAGCAGTACTTC
D gene: TRBD1
V gene: TRBV19
J gene: TRBJ2-7
clone size: .

CDR3 protein: CASSERSANSYEQYF
CDR3 DNA: TGTGCCAGCAGTGAACGGTCCGCCAACTCCTACGAGCAGTACTTC
D gene: .
V gene: TRBV6-1
J gene: TRBJ2-7
clone size: .

CDR3 protein: CASSSSGFYETQYF
CDR3 DNA: TGTGCCAGCAGCTCCTCAGGGTTTTACGAGACCCAGTACTTC
D gene: .
V gene: TRBV5-6
J gene: TRBJ2-5
clone size: .

CDR3 protein: CASRCRRGSSGETQYF
CDR3 DNA: TGTGCTAGCAGGTGCCGCAGGGGAAGTTCAGGAGAGACCCAGTACTTC
D gene: .
V gene: TRBV7-7
J gene: TRBJ2-5
clone size: .